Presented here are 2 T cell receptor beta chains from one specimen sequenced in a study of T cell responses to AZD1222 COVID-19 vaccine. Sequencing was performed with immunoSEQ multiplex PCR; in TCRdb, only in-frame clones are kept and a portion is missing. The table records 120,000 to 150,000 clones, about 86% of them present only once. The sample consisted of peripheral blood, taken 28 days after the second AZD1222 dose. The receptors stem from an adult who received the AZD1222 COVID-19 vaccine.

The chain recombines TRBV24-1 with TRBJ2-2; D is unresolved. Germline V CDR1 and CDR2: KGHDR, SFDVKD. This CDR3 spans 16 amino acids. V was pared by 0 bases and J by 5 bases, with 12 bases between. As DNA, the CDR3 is TGTGCCACCAGTGATTTGCGGGCTAGTAGTACCGGGGAGCTGTTTTTT. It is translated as CATSDLRASSTGELFF.

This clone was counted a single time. CDR3 coding DNA: TGTGCCACGGGATTGGGGGCTTTCTTT. Translating it yields CATGLGAFF. J is TRBJ1-1 and V is TRBV2; D is uncertain. The V and J ends lost 10 bases and 11 bases respectively, with 11 bases between them. CDR3 length: 9 amino acids. Germline CDR1 SNHLY, CDR2 FYNNEI.